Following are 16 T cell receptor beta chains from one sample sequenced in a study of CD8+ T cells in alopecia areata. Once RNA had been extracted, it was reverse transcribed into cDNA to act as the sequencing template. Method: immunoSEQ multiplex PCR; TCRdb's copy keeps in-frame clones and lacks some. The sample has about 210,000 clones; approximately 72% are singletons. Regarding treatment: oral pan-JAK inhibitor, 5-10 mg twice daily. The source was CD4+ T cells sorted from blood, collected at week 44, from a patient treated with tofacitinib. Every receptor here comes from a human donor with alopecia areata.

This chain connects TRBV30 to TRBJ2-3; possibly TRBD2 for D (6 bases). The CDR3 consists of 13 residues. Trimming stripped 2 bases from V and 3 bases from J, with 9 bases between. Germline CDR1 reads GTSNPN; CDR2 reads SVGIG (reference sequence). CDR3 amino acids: CAWSFLATDTQYF. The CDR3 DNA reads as TGTGCCTGGAGTTTCCTAGCGACAGATACGCAGTATTTT.

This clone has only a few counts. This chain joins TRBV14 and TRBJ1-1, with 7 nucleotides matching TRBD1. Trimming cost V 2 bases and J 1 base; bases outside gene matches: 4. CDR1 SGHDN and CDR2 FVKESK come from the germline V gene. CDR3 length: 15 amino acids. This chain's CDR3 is CASSQLTGRNTEAFF. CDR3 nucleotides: TGTGCCAGCAGCCAACTGACAGGGAGGAACACTGAAGCTTTCTTT.

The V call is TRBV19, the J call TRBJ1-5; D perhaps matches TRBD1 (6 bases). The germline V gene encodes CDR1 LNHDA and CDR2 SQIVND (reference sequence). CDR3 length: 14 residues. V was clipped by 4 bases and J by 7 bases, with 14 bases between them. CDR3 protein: CASSTQGGNQPQHF. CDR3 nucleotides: TGTGCCAGTAGTACCCAAGGGGGTAACCAGCCCCAGCATTTT.

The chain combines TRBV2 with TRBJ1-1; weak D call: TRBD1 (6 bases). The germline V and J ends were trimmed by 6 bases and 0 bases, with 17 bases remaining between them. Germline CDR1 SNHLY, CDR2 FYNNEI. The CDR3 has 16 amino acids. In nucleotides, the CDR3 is TGTGCCAGCAGGGGGGCGGCGGGGCAGATGAACACTGAAGCTTTCTTT. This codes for CASRGAAGQMNTEAFF.

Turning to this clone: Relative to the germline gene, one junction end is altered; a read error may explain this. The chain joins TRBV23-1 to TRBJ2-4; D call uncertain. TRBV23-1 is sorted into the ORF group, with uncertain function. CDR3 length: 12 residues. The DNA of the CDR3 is TGCGCCAGCAGTCAAGAAGAGTCAGTTTGGCAGTTC. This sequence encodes CASSQEESVWQF.

The CDR3: CASSLYQGPYEQYF. DNA of the CDR3: TGTGCCAGCAGCTTATACCAGGGCCCCTACGAGCAGTACTTC. V gene TRBV7-2 combines with J gene TRBJ2-7; possible D gene TRBD1, 5 bases. CDR1 SGHTA and CDR2 FQGNSA come from the germline V gene. Deletions cut 2 bases from V and 2 bases from J, with 10 bases between. This CDR3 is built from 14 residues.

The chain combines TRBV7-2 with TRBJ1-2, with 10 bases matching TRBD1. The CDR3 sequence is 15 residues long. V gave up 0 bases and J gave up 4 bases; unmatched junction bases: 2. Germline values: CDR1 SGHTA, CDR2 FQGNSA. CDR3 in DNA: TGTGCCAGCAGCTTAGCGCGGGACAGGGGCTATGGCTACACCTTC. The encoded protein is CASSLARDRGYGYTF. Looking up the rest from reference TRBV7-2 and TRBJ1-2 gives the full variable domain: GAGVSQSPSNKVTEKGKDVELRCDPISGHTALYWYRQSLGQGLEFLIYFQGNSAPDKSGLPSDRFSAERTGGSVSTLTIQRTQQEDSAVYLCASSLARDRGYGYTFGSGTRLTVV.

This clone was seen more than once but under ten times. The CDR3 nucleotides are TGTGCCAGCAGACCTTCAGGGGGTGCAGGAGCTAACTATGGCTACACCTTC. Its protein is CASRPSGGAGANYGYTF. The genes are TRBV7-2 and TRBJ1-2; 7 bases fit TRBD1. This CDR3 region has 17 residues. The V gene end was trimmed by 6 bases and the J gene end by 0 bases; junction bases not matched to a gene: 13. Germline CDR1 SGHTA, CDR2 FQGNSA.

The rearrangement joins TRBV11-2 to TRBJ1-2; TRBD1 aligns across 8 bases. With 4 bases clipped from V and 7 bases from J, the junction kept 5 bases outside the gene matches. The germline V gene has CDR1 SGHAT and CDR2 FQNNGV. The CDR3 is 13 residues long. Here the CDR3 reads CASSSQGVGGYTF. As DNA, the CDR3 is TGTGCCAGCAGCTCACAGGGGGTGGGTGGCTACACCTTC.

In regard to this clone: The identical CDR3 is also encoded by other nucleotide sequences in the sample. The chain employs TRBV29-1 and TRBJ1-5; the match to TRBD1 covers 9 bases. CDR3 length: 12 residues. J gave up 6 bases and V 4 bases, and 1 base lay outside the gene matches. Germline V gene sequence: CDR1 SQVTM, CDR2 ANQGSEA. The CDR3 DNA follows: TGCAGCGTTGGACAGGGGGGTCAGCCCCAGCATTTT. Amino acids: CSVGQGGQPQHF.

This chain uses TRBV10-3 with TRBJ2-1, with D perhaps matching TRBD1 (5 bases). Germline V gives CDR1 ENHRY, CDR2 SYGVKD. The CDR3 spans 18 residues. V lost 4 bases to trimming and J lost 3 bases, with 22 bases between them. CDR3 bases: TGTGCCATCAGTGTTAGAAGGGGCCCCACCTCGGGCTACAATGAGCAGTTCTTC. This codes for CAISVRRGPTSGYNEQFF.

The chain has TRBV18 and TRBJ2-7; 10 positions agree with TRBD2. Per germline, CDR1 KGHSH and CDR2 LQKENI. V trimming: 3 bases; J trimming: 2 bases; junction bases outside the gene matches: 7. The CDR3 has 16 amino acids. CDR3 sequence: CASSPLAGAGTYEQYF. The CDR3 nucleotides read TGTGCCAGCTCACCCCTAGCGGGGGCCGGAACCTACGAGCAGTACTTC.

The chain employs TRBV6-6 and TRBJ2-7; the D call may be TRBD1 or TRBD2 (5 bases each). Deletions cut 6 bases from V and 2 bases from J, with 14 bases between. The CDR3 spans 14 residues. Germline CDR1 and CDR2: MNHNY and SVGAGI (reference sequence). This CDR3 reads CASRTRGPAYEQYF. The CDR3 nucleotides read TGTGCCAGCAGAACACGGGGCCCTGCCTACGAGCAGTACTTC.

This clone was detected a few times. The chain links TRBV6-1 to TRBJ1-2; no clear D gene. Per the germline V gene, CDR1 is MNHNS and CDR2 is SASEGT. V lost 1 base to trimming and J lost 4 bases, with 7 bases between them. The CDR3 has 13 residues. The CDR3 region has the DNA TGTGCCAGCAGTGAAGTTAGCAGCTATGGCTACACCTTC. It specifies CASSEVSSYGYTF.

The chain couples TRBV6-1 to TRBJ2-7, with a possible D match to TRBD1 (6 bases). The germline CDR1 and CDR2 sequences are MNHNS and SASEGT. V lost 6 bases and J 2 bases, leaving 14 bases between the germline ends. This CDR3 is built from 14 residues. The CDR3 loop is CASSLIRGPYEQYF. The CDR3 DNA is TGTGCCAGCAGCCTCATCAGGGGTCCCTACGAGCAGTACTTC.

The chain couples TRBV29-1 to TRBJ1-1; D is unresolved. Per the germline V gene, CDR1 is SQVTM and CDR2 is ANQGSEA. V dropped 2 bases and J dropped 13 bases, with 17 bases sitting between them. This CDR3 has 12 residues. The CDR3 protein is CSVEMVSGKGFF. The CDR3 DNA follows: TGCAGCGTTGAAATGGTTTCGGGGAAGGGTTTCTTT.